This T cell receptor (beta chain) was sequenced during a study of T cells in Graves' hyperthyroidism and ophthalmopathy. This CDR3 region has 14 residues. V lost 1 base and J lost 3, with 12 bases in between. From germline, CDR1 is SQVTM and CDR2 ANQGSEA. TCR beta CDR3 region amplification was performed from RNA transcripts. The HTBI primer set drove a first-round RT-PCR of the TCR CDR3. TCRdb itself ran the multiplex PCR reads through MiXCR, one entry per CDR3 protein. The sample yields 380,000 or so distinct CDR3 sequences, about 14% seen once. This clonotype was detected many times. Diagnoses were established using clinical symptoms, serum thyroxine and TRAb, thyroid ultrasound and orbital computed tomography.

The sequenced material came from blood. This receptor was taken from a woman aged 30 to 39 with Graves' hyperthyroidism. The genes are TRBV29-1 and TRBJ1-2, with a possible D match to TRBD1 (6 bases). The CDR3 spells CSVEARTEHYGYTF. CDR3 DNA sequence: TGCAGCGTTGAAGCCCGGACAGAGCACTATGGCTACACCTTC.